This T cell receptor beta chain originates from a study of cytomegalovirus exposure and HLA in healthy donors. Study-level points and caveats: A missense DCLRE1C variant was associated with V- and J-gene trimming of TCR beta chains in a later analysis, and an independent cohort replicated the association.

These donors counted as nominally healthy when sampled, but unrecorded immune exposures were likely. Comments on this clone: Its antigen remains unidentified.

Germline CDR1 and CDR2: MNHEY and SVGAGI. This CDR3 comprises 15 residues. V lost 4 bases to trimming and J lost 2 bases, with 12 bases between them. The PCR ran on 60 Vbeta and 13 Jbeta primers. Produced via immunoSEQ multiplex PCR; TCRdb's table is partial and in-frame only. The sample holds 200,000 to 250,000 clones. This receptor was identified in a girl under 10 years old in good health and CMV-seropositive. The chain has TRBV6-5 and TRBJ1-3; D gene ambiguous. The sequenced sample was PBMCs. Here the CDR3 DNA reads TGTGCCAGCAGTTCTAGACCCTTTCCTGGAAACACCATATATTTT. The encoded protein is CASSSRPFPGNTIYF.